This T cell receptor (beta chain) appears in the sequencing data of a study of cytomegalovirus exposure and HLA in healthy donors. Regarding the study as a whole: Both high specificity and high sensitivity reportedly marked the classifier's diagnosis of cytomegalovirus status. Trimming of TCR beta V- and J-genes showed a link, identified in a later analysis, to a missense DCLRE1C variant.

V lost 2 bases and J 0 bases, leaving 11 bases between the germline ends. The CDR3 consists of 16 residues. Germline CDR1 is KGHSH and CDR2 is LQKENI. The PCR used 60 Vbeta and 13 Jbeta primers. Libraries were prepared by immunoSEQ multiplex PCR; TCRdb keeps only in-frame clonotypes and omits some of them. The data contain 130,000 or so clones, around two thirds of them singletons. For this clone: What it recognizes is unknown.

The sequencing input was PBMCs. The TCR comes from a woman between 40 and 50 years old in good health and CMV-seronegative. The chain uses TRBV18 and TRBJ1-3, with D possibly matching TRBD1 (6 bases). CDR3 region: CASSPFGQSSGNTIYF. The CDR3 DNA follows: TGTGCCAGCTCACCATTCGGACAGAGCTCTGGAAACACCATATATTTT.